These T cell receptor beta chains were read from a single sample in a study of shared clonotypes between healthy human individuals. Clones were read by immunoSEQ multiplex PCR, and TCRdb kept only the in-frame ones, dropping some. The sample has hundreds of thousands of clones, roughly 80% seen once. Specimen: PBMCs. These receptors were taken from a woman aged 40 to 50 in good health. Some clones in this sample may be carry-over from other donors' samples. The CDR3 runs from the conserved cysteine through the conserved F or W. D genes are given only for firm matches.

CDR3 DNA: TGTGCCAGCAGCTTGGCTGGCAACTCTGGAAACACCATATATTTT; CDR3 protein: CASSLAGNSGNTIYF; CDR3 length: 15; V gene: TRBV5-6; J gene: TRBJ1-3; D gene: NA
CDR3 DNA: TGTGCCAGCAGCGTGACTAGCGGAACATACAATGAGCAGTTCTTC; CDR3 protein: CASSVTSGTYNEQFF; CDR3 length: 15; V gene: TRBV7-9; J gene: TRBJ2-1; D gene: TRBD2
CDR3 DNA: TGTGCCAGCTCCCCCCGGGACACCGGGGAGCTGTTTTTT; CDR3 protein: CASSPRDTGELFF; CDR3 length: 13; V gene: TRBV18; J gene: TRBJ2-2; D gene: NA
CDR3 DNA: TGCGCCAGCAGCGGGACTAGCGGCACAGATACGCAGTATTTT; CDR3 protein: CASSGTSGTDTQYF; CDR3 length: 14; V gene: TRBV5-1; J gene: TRBJ2-3; D gene: TRBD2
CDR3 DNA: TGTGCCAGCAGCCAGTACGGCGGGCTAGCAACGACCACGCAGTATTTT; CDR3 protein: CASSQYGGLATTTQYF; CDR3 length: 16; V gene: TRBV7-8; J gene: TRBJ2-3; D gene: NA
CDR3 DNA: TGTGCCAGCAGTCAAAGGGACATCATAGCTTTCTTT; CDR3 protein: CASSQRDIIAFF; CDR3 length: 12; V gene: TRBV6-6; J gene: TRBJ1-1; D gene: NA
CDR3 DNA: TGTGCCAGCAGCGTAGACGGGGCCTCCTACGAGCAGTACTTC; CDR3 protein: CASSVDGASYEQYF; CDR3 length: 14; V gene: TRBV9; J gene: TRBJ2-7; D gene: NA
CDR3 DNA: TGCAGCGTCGGACAGGGCCACGCGAGGTCCTACGAGCAGTACTTC; CDR3 protein: CSVGQGHARSYEQYF; CDR3 length: 15; V gene: TRBV29-1; J gene: TRBJ2-7; D gene: TRBD1
CDR3 DNA: TGTGCCAGCAGCGTGGGGCTTAGCGGGAGGGCCCGAGAGACCCAGTACTTC; CDR3 protein: CASSVGLSGRARETQYF; CDR3 length: 17; V gene: TRBV9; J gene: TRBJ2-5; D gene: TRBD2
CDR3 DNA: TGTGCCAGCAGTTTGGGACAGGGGAGCCAAGAGACCCAGTACTTC; CDR3 protein: CASSLGQGSQETQYF; CDR3 length: 15; V gene: TRBV28; J gene: TRBJ2-5; D gene: TRBD1
CDR3 DNA: TGTGCCAGCAGTGCTCCGGGGTTCGGCCAGCCCCAGCATTTT; CDR3 protein: CASSAPGFGQPQHF; CDR3 length: 14; V gene: TRBV25-1; J gene: TRBJ1-5; D gene: NA
CDR3 DNA: TGTGCCAGTAGTAGCACTGGGAACACTGAAGCTTTCTTT; CDR3 protein: CASSSTGNTEAFF; CDR3 length: 13; V gene: TRBV19; J gene: TRBJ1-1; D gene: NA
CDR3 DNA: TGCGCCAGCAGCCAAGGGCACCAAGAGACCCAGTACTTC; CDR3 protein: CASSQGHQETQYF; CDR3 length: 13; V gene: TRBV4-3; J gene: TRBJ2-5; D gene: NA
CDR3 DNA: TGTGCCAGCAGCGGGGAGGCAGGGGGCTCTACCGGGGAGCTGTTTTTT; CDR3 protein: CASSGEAGGSTGELFF; CDR3 length: 16; V gene: TRBV7-9; J gene: TRBJ2-2; D gene: TRBD1
CDR3 DNA: TGTGCCAGCAGCGTGGGGGGACAGGCCTGGGAGACCCAGTACTTC; CDR3 protein: CASSVGGQAWETQYF; CDR3 length: 15; V gene: TRBV9; J gene: TRBJ2-5; D gene: TRBD1
CDR3 DNA: TGCGCCAGCTTAGAGACAGGGACTACCTACGAGCAGTACTTC; CDR3 protein: CASLETGTTYEQYF; CDR3 length: 14; V gene: TRBV10-2; J gene: TRBJ2-7; D gene: NA